One and the same sample provided the 32 T cell receptor beta chains below, sequenced in a study of blood T cells in healthy people across ages. Using a J-beta primer mix together with a sample-barcoded 5' primer, a second PCR was run for about 6 to 11 cycles. TCRdb analysed the 5' RACE reads with MiXCR anew, one entry per CDR3 protein. This sample has about 830,000 distinct CDR3 sequences, with 58% found just once. The material sequenced was blood. These receptors came from a young man in good health.

The V call is TRBV27, the J call TRBJ2-4, with a weak D call TRBD2 (5 bases). The tail of the sequence fits TRBJ2-7 better, so the J call may be wrong. This CDR3 comprises 16 residues. Germline CDR1 and CDR2: MNHEY and SMNVEV (reference sequence). This CDR3 is CASSLSTYLRAAEQYF. CDR3 nucleotides: TGTGCCAGCAGTTTATCCACATATTTGAGGGCCGCCGAGCAGTACTTC.

The genes are TRBV29-1 and TRBJ1-4; 10 nucleotides line up with TRBD1. Trimming removed 7 bases from V and 13 bases from J; junction bases left unmatched: 18. The V gene's germline CDR1 is SQVTM and CDR2 ANQGSEA. The CDR3 loop spans 15 amino acids. CDR3 DNA: TGCAGCGCAGGGACAGGGGTCGGGGTAAATATGCGACTGTTTTTT. Its translation: CSAGTGVGVNMRLFF.

This clonotype appeared a few times. The CDR3 coding sequence is TGCAGTGCTACCAGCGGGCGGGATGAGCAGTTCTTC. It yields the protein CSATSGRDEQFF. This chain joins TRBV20-1 and TRBJ2-1; a weak D match, TRBD2 (6 bases). The CDR3 is made up of 12 amino acids. The V end was cut by 4 bases, the J end by 8 bases, with 12 bases between. Per germline, CDR1 DFQATT and CDR2 SNEGSKA (reference sequence).

On this clonotype itself: At one boundary the junction diverges from the germline segment, which might be a read error. The chain couples TRBV7-9 to TRBJ2-7; D is unresolved. The DNA end is a closer match to TRBJ2-5, so the J assignment may be wrong. The CDR3 contains 12 residues. Germline CDR1 reads SEHNR; CDR2 reads FQNEAQ (reference sequence). This chain's CDR3 is CTSSADSETQYF. The CDR3 region has the DNA TGTACCAGCAGCGCAGACTCGGAGACCCAGTACTTC.

This chain links TRBV7-2 with TRBJ2-2, with a weak D call TRBD1 (5 bases). The CDR3 has 14 residues. V gave up 2 bases and J gave up 3 bases, with 7 bases separating them. CDR1 is SGHTA and CDR2 is FQGNSA in the germline V gene. Written as DNA, the CDR3 is TGTGCCAGCAGCTTAACCAGGGACACCGGGGAGCTGTTTTTT. Its translation is CASSLTRDTGELFF.

This rearrangement joins TRBV9 to TRBJ2-1; 7 bases are a match to TRBD2. Germline assignment: CDR1 SGDLS and CDR2 YYNGEE. The CDR3 contains 15 residues. With 4 bases clipped from V and 6 bases from J, the junction kept 10 bases outside the gene matches. The DNA of the CDR3 is TGTGCCAGCAGCCCCGGGGGGAGCGCCGTCAATGAGCAGTTCTTC. Translating it yields CASSPGGSAVNEQFF. Together with reference TRBV9 and TRBJ2-1, the CDR3 gives the full variable domain: DSGVTQTPKHLITATGQRVTLRCSPRSGDLSVYWYQQSLDQGLQFLIQYYNGEERAKGNILERFSAQQFPDLHSELNLSSLELGDSALYFCASSPGGSAVNEQFFGPGTRLTVL.

The chain carries TRBV7-9 and TRBJ2-3; 8 bases are a match to TRBD2. The CDR3 has 15 residues. The ends lost 1 base at V and 10 bases at J; junction bases unmatched: 10. The germline V gene has CDR1 SEHNR and CDR2 FQNEAQ (reference sequence). CDR3 region: CASSLGPGLDPSQYF. CDR3 nucleotide sequence: TGTGCCAGCAGCTTAGGACCGGGACTAGATCCCTCGCAGTATTTT.

This chain uses TRBV5-1 with TRBJ2-3; D might be TRBD2 (5 bases). This CDR3 contains 15 residues. The V end lost 4 bases, the J end lost 0 bases, and 12 bases lay between the germline ends. From germline, CDR1 is SGHRS and CDR2 YFSETQ. The chain's CDR3 is CASSTRTYSTDTQYF. The CDR3 DNA reads as TGCGCCAGCAGCACGCGGACTTATAGCACAGATACGCAGTATTTT.

This chain joins TRBV27 and TRBJ2-1; 7 nucleotides line up with TRBD2. Germline V gene lookup returns CDR1 MNHEY and CDR2 SMNVEV (reference sequence). The CDR3 loop spans 12 amino acids. Unmatched junction bases numbered 8, after V lost 8 bases and J lost 10 bases. CDR3 in DNA: TGTGCCAGCGGGGCGGGAGCCTTGGAGCAGTTCTTC. Its protein is CASGAGALEQFF.

This clonotype was seen only once. The rearrangement links TRBV10-3 to TRBJ1-5, with D possibly TRBD1 on 6 matching bases. V lost 4 bases, J lost 1 base, and 11 bases lay in between. CDR1 ENHRY and CDR2 SYGVKD come from the germline V gene. This CDR3 has 15 residues. CDR3 in amino acids: CAISAGAGSNQPQHF. For the CDR3, the DNA is TGTGCCATCAGTGCAGGGGCCGGGAGCAATCAGCCCCAGCATTTT.

This chain links TRBV7-2 with TRBJ2-1; D call uncertain. Looked up from germline, CDR1 is SGHTA and CDR2 is FQGNSA. This CDR3 is built from 18 residues. The V end was cut by 1 base, the J end by 0 bases, with 16 bases between. CDR3 in DNA: TGTGCCAGCAGCTTAGTTATAAGGAGTAAGGGCTCCTACAATGAGCAGTTCTTC. Residues: CASSLVIRSKGSYNEQFF.

This clonotype appeared once. The V and J genes are TRBV18 and TRBJ1-6, with 7 bases fitting TRBD1. V dropped 6 bases and J dropped 10; count of bases not matched to a gene: 12. Germline values: CDR1 KGHSH, CDR2 LQKENI. CDR3 length equals 15 residues. CDR3 sequence reads: CASSRDRAADSPLHF. In DNA form, the CDR3 reads TGTGCCAGCTCCCGCGACAGGGCGGCCGACTCACCCCTCCACTTT. The full variable domain, completed using reference TRBV18 and TRBJ1-6, is NAGVMQNPRHLVRRRGQEARLRCSPMKGHSHVYWYRQLPEEGLKFMVYLQKENIIDESGMPKERFSAEFPKEGPSILRIQQVVRGDSAAYFCASSRDRAADSPLHFGNGTRLTVT.

J is TRBJ2-3 and V is TRBV10-3; D may correspond to TRBD1 or TRBD2 (5 bases each). Trimming removed 6 bases at V and 0 bases at J, with 10 bases between. This CDR3 has 14 amino acids. Germline lookup yields CDR1 ENHRY and CDR2 SYGVKD. The DNA of the CDR3 is TGTGCCATCAGGGGGACGTCTAGCACAGATACGCAGTATTTT. It codes for CAIRGTSSTDTQYF.

This chain joins TRBV6-1 and TRBJ2-1; the match to TRBD1 covers 12 bases. V shed 10 bases and J 7 bases; nucleotides not matched to a gene: 8. From germline, CDR1 is MNHNS and CDR2 SASEGT. This CDR3 contains 14 residues. The CDR3 sequence: CATERDRGPNEQFF. The CDR3 DNA sequence: TGTGCCACCGAACGGGACAGGGGGCCAAATGAGCAGTTCTTC.

The chain employs TRBV9 and TRBJ2-1, with 7 bases matching TRBD1. CDR1 is SGDLS, CDR2 YYNGEE, per germline. V lost 0 bases and J lost 7; bases outside the gene matches: 7. The CDR3 totals 15 residues. CDR3 protein: CASSVGDRVINEQFF. The CDR3 DNA follows: TGTGCCAGCAGCGTAGGTGACAGGGTAATAAATGAGCAGTTCTTC.

A few counts support this clonotype. This rearrangement joins TRBV3-1 to TRBJ2-5; 9 bases are a match to TRBD2. V trimming: 4 bases; J trimming: 5 bases; junction bases outside the gene matches: 5. Per the germline V gene, CDR1 is LGHDT and CDR2 is YNNKEL (reference sequence). The CDR3 loop spans 14 amino acids. The CDR3 coding sequence is TGTGCCAGCAGCCTTGGACTAGCGAGTGAGACCCAGTACTTC. Translated: CASSLGLASETQYF.

The chain employs TRBV5-6 and TRBJ1-5; 9 bases agree with TRBD1. The germline CDR1 and CDR2 sequences are SGHDT and YYEEEE. There are 16 residues in the CDR3. The trim removed 3 bases at V and 2 bases at J, leaving 6 bases unmatched. The CDR3 is CASSSLGTGRNQPQHF. Here the CDR3 DNA reads TGTGCCAGCAGCTCTCTCGGGACAGGGCGCAATCAGCCCCAGCATTTT.

The CDR3 is CAISDRVGGVGEGYTF. The DNA for the CDR3 is TGTGCCATCAGTGATCGCGTGGGGGGGGTCGGCGAGGGCTACACCTTC. The V and J genes are TRBV10-3 and TRBJ1-2; possible D gene TRBD1, 5 bases. The CDR3 runs 16 residues. The germline V gene has CDR1 ENHRY and CDR2 SYGVKD. The ends were cut back, 3 bases at V and 8 bases at J, with 22 bases in the middle.

The chain employs TRBV29-1 and TRBJ2-4; no clear D. The DNA end favors TRBJ2-7, so the J call may be wrong. The CDR3 runs 12 residues. Germline assignment: CDR1 SQVTM and CDR2 ANQGSEA. The CDR3 sequence: CSVVFFGREQYF. The DNA for the CDR3 is TGCAGCGTTGTCTTTTTCGGGCGCGAGCAGTACTTC.

In its sample, this clonotype was seen a few times. The V gene is TRBV7-3, the J gene TRBJ2-3; perhaps TRBD2 as D (6 bases). Germline CDR1 reads SGHTA; CDR2 reads FQGTGA. Trimming cost V 2 bases and J 2 bases, with 11 bases left between them. The CDR3 contains 15 residues. CDR3 sequence (DNA): TGTGCCAGCAGCTTAGGTAGCGGTTACACAGATACGCAGTATTTT. Translation gives CASSLGSGYTDTQYF.

V and J are TRBV28 and TRBJ1-5; perhaps TRBD1 as D (6 bases). From germline, CDR1 is MDHEN and CDR2 SYDVKM. CDR3 length: 12 residues. V gave up 11 bases and J gave up 2 bases, with 10 bases separating them. The CDR3 sequence: CAGRQGNQPQHF. As DNA, the CDR3 is TGTGCCGGAAGACAGGGCAATCAGCCCCAGCATTTT.

This clonotype occurred a few times. The chain has TRBV5-4 and TRBJ2-3; D might be TRBD2 (5 bases). The length of the CDR3 is 15 residues. V gave up 0 bases and J gave up 0 bases, with 8 bases separating them. Germline V lookup: CDR1 SGHNT, CDR2 YYREEE (reference sequence). CDR3 DNA sequence: TGTGCCAGCAGCTTGGGGACTCCAAGCACAGATACGCAGTATTTT. Its translation: CASSLGTPSTDTQYF.

This clonotype showed up many times. The chain links TRBV9 to TRBJ2-1, with D possibly TRBD2 on 6 matching bases. V gave up 4 bases and J gave up 6 bases, with 14 bases separating them. Germline V gives CDR1 SGDLS, CDR2 YYNGEE. This CDR3 is 14 amino acids long. CDR3 nucleotides: TGTGCCAGCAGCCGGAGCGGGTCCAGCAATGAGCAGTTCTTC. This codes for CASSRSGSSNEQFF.

This clonotype showed up just a few times. This chain connects TRBV7-3 to TRBJ2-1, with unresolved D. The CDR3 sequence is 13 residues long. Germline V gene lookup returns CDR1 SGHTA and CDR2 FQGTGA. V lost 8 bases and J 3 bases, leaving 11 bases between the germline ends. DNA for the CDR3: TGTGCCAGCCAGCTCACTGGCTACAATGAGCAGTTCTTC. Encoded protein: CASQLTGYNEQFF. The entire variable domain, with the rest obtained from reference TRBV7-3 and TRBJ2-1, is as follows: GAGVSQTPSNKVTEKGKYVELRCDPISGHTALYWYRQSLGQGPEFLIYFQGTGAADDSGLPNDRFFAVRPEGSVSTLKIQRTERGDSAVYLCASQLTGYNEQFFGPGTRLTVL.

This chain's CDR3 is CASSQDDGAQPQHF. CDR3 coding DNA: TGTGCCAGCAGCCAAGACGATGGGGCCCAGCCCCAGCATTTT. This chain joins TRBV4-2 and TRBJ1-5; D might be TRBD1 (5 bases). Trimming took 0 bases from V and 7 from J, leaving 10 bases between them. This CDR3 spans 14 amino acids. Germline V gene sequence: CDR1 LGHNA, CDR2 YNFKEQ.

In regard to this clonotype: One end of the junction varies from germline; a read error may be responsible. This rearrangement joins TRBV28 to TRBJ2-3; 8 nucleotides line up with TRBD1. From germline, CDR1 is MDHEN and CDR2 SYDVKM. This CDR3 comprises 15 residues. CDR3 sequence reads: CASSSTGVTTDTQYF. The CDR3, as DNA: TGTGCTAGCAGTTCGACAGGGGTTACCACAGATACGCAGTATTTT.

The chain couples TRBV4-1 to TRBJ1-2; D is perhaps TRBD1 (6 bases). Trimming removed 5 bases from V and 7 bases from J, with 20 bases in between. The CDR3 contains 15 residues. Germline loops: CDR1 MGHRA, CDR2 YSYEKL. The chain's CDR3 is CASSAGLRGKGGYTF. DNA of the CDR3: TGCGCCAGCAGCGCGGGCCTCAGGGGAAAGGGTGGCTACACCTTC.

This clonotype has more than one count but fewer than ten. CDR3 protein: CASTGQGAREQYF. The CDR3 bases are TGTGCCAGCACAGGACAGGGGGCGCGGGAGCAGTACTTC. The rearrangement uses TRBV6-5 and TRBJ2-7; 11 nucleotides agree with TRBD1. This CDR3 contains 13 residues. Germline V gene lookup returns CDR1 MNHEY and CDR2 SVGAGI. J gave up 7 bases and V 7 bases, and 6 bases lay outside the gene matches.

This clonotype appeared a few times. This rearrangement joins TRBV11-2 to TRBJ2-1, with D tentatively TRBD1 or TRBD2 (5 bases each). Trimming cost V 5 bases and J 15 bases, with 17 bases left between them. This CDR3 region has 12 residues. Germline V gene sequence: CDR1 SGHAT, CDR2 FQNNGV. The CDR3 spells CASSHSWTGRFF. In nucleotides, the CDR3 is TGTGCCAGCAGCCACTCTTGGACGGGGCGGTTCTTC.

Note on this clonotype: A junction end diverges from the germline sequence, so it may reflect a read error. This CDR3 reads CSARDGGISYEQNF. For the CDR3, the DNA is TGCAGTGCTAGAGACGGCGGGATTTCCTACGAGCAGAACTTC. This chain connects TRBV20-1 to TRBJ2-7; D is perhaps TRBD2 (6 bases). Germline V gene data show CDR1 as DFQATT and CDR2 as SNEGSKA (reference sequence). The CDR3 sequence is 14 residues long.

This chain joins TRBV6-6 and TRBJ1-1; 9 bases map to TRBD1. Looked up from germline, CDR1 is MNHNY and CDR2 is SVGAGI (reference sequence). V trimming: 5 bases; J trimming: 4 bases; junction bases outside the gene matches: 2. This CDR3 has 13 amino acids. The CDR3 DNA sequence: TGTGCCAGCAGTAGGGACAGGGCCACTGAAGCTTTCTTT. The encoded protein is CASSRDRATEAFF.

This clonotype appeared a single time. The chain uses TRBV12-3 or TRBV12-4 and TRBJ1-1; no definite D call. CDR3 length: 12 residues. Trimming removed 5 bases from V and 12 bases from J, with 16 bases in between. CDR3 loop: CASSPRFGGSFF. CDR3 in DNA: TGTGCCAGCAGTCCTAGATTCGGTGGGTCTTTCTTT.